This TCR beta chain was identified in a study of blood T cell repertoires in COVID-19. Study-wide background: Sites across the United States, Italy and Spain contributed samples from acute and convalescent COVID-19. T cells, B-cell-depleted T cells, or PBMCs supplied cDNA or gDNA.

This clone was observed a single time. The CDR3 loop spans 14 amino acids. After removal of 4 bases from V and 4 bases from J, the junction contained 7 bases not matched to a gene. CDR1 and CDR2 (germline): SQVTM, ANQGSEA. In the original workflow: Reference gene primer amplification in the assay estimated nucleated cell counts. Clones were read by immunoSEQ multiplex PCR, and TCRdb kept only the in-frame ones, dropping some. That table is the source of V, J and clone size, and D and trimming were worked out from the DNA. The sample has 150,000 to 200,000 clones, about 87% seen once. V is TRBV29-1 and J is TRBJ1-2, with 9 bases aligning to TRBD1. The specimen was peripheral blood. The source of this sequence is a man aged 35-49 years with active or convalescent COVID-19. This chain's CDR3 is CSVGDRAPLYGYTF. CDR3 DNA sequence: TGCAGCGTTGGGGACAGGGCTCCTCTCTATGGCTACACCTTC.